The rows below give T cell receptor beta chains drawn from one sample of a study of cytomegalovirus exposure and HLA in healthy donors. Assay used: immunoSEQ multiplex PCR; TCRdb lists only in-frame clones, some missing. The sample shows about 170,000 clones, 80% of them seen only once. The specimen sequenced was PBMCs. The receptors here all came from a woman in her forties or fifties in good health and CMV-seropositive. CDR3s include the opening cysteine and the closing phenylalanine or tryptophan. D genes are given only for firm matches.

TRBD1,TRBV7-6,TRBJ2-7,CASSLGGGQGSLLTYEQYF
-,TRBV6-6,TRBJ1-1,CASRPLGAMNTEAFF
TRBD1,TRBV5-4,TRBJ1-2,CASSVDRVEGGYTF
TRBD1,TRBV29-1,TRBJ1-1,CSVAGGDTEAFF
TRBD2,TRBV10-3,TRBJ2-3,CAIREGLGGTDTQYF
TRBD1,TRBV19,TRBJ1-4,CASSTGQTNEKLFF
-,TRBV7-6,TRBJ1-5,CASSLAYSNQPQHF
-,TRBV19,TRBJ2-6,CASSIEAGSGANVLTF
TRBD2,TRBV5-1,TRBJ2-1,CASMSGSENEQFF
-,TRBV5-1,TRBJ2-1,CASSLRTAGSYNEQFF
TRBD1,TRBV5-6,TRBJ1-1,CASSHGQGTTEAFF
-,TRBV5-1,TRBJ2-5,CASSLGLATNHQETQYF
-,TRBV2,TRBJ2-7,CASRDSRTVNYEQYF
-,TRBV19,TRBJ1-2,CASSISGQGKNYGYTF
-,TRBV2,TRBJ1-3,CARNDQTGGSGNTIYF
-,TRBV19,TRBJ1-5,CASSVSHEGNQPQHF
-,TRBV9,TRBJ2-1,CASSPSLEPSNEQFF
TRBD1,TRBV27,TRBJ1-4,CASRSGGTTNEKLFF
TRBD2,TRBV10-3,TRBJ2-7,CAIRVLAGGSSYEQYF
-,TRBV28,TRBJ2-7,CASSWDTAYEQYF
-,TRBV10-3,TRBJ1-1,CAISESLDSPVNTEAFF
TRBD1,TRBV7-2,TRBJ2-5,CASSQDRGRQTQYF
TRBD1,TRBV18,TRBJ2-7,CASSQGTGGYEQYF
-,TRBV5-4,TRBJ2-1,CASSQVGDEQFF
TRBD2,TRBV19,TRBJ2-7,CASSPGTSGSYEQYF
-,TRBV2,TRBJ1-6,CASSDGGLNSPLHF
-,TRBV7-9,TRBJ2-7,CASSARGSYEQYF
-,TRBV28,TRBJ2-5,CASSLWAGIGDKTQYF
-,TRBV13,TRBJ2-7,CASSFLGKGEQYF
-,TRBV18,TRBJ2-5,CASSPGGSRAETQYF
-,TRBV11-3,TRBJ2-7,CASSLGSQGSYEQYF
-,TRBV2,TRBJ2-1,CASMRLAYNEQFF
-,TRBV27,TRBJ2-7,CASSPSVVRIYSYEQYF
-,TRBV5-8,TRBJ1-6,CASSHHFGRNSYNSPLHF
-,TRBV25-1,TRBJ1-1,CASSEPRVGNTEAFF
TRBD2,TRBV2,TRBJ2-1,CASSASGGTSYNEQFF
TRBD1,TRBV7-6,TRBJ2-5,CASSRETTWLNRGAGGETQYF
-,TRBV30,TRBJ2-4,CAPVAGKCGNIQYF
-,TRBV27,TRBJ1-3,CASSFRAGNTIYF
TRBD1,TRBV7-2,TRBJ2-7,CASSLGMGTGTGSF
TRBD1,TRBV6-5,TRBJ1-1,CASRTGEITEAFF
-,TRBV7-2,TRBJ2-7,CASSFLNSHEQYF
TRBD1,TRBV27,-,CASLPGTGGRYEQYF
TRBD1,TRBV2,TRBJ2-4,CASTQGARLLAKNIQYF
-,TRBV4-3,TRBJ1-2,CASSQDLAGGAPNYGYTF
-,TRBV2,TRBJ1-2,CASSEVGGVVNYGYTF
TRBD2,TRBV12-5,TRBJ2-1,CASGLGLTSGFYNEQFF
TRBD2,TRBV19,TRBJ2-3,CASSIGLAGGPSTDTQYF
-,TRBV4-2,TRBJ2-3,CASSQDPTSGIRADVRYF
-,TRBV5-1,TRBJ1-2,CASSLSGENYGYTF